These 29 T cell receptor beta chains originate from one sample sequenced in a study of blood T cells in healthy people across ages. Using a J-beta primer mix together with a sample-barcoded 5' primer, a second PCR was run for roughly 6 to 11 cycles. In TCRdb, the 5' RACE reads were re-called with MiXCR into one record per CDR3 protein. The sample holds almost 550,000 distinct CDR3 sequences; approximately 25% are singletons and the top ten take around 10%. The same sample was also used in a study of T cells of mothers and their children.

Specimen: blood. All receptors come from a boy aged 5-17 years in good health.

On this clonotype itself: At one boundary the junction diverges from the germline segment, which might be a read error. The chain is built from TRBV9 and TRBJ1-5; 11 bases line up with TRBD1. CDR1 is SGDLS and CDR2 is YYNGEE in the germline V gene. This CDR3 comprises 15 residues. CDR3 amino acids: CACSVGQGAFQPQHF. The DNA of the CDR3 is TGTGCCTGCAGCGTAGGACAGGGGGCCTTTCAGCCCCAGCATTTT.

This clonotype was seen a handful of times. The genes are TRBV29-1 and TRBJ2-2, with 7 bases aligning to TRBD1. Germline V gene sequence: CDR1 SQVTM, CDR2 ANQGSEA. Trimming cost V 3 bases and J 6 bases; bases outside gene matches: 4. The CDR3 sequence is 13 residues long. Here the CDR3 reads CSVEHRGSGELFF. CDR3 DNA: TGCAGCGTTGAGCACAGGGGCTCCGGGGAGCTGTTTTTT.

The table lists this clonotype with many counts. V is TRBV4-3 and J is TRBJ2-1; D tentatively reads TRBD1 or TRBD2 (5 bases each). This CDR3 has 15 amino acids. V was shortened by 4 bases and J by 7 bases, with 17 bases between the two germline ends. Germline V gene sequence: CDR1 LGHNA, CDR2 YSLEER. DNA of the CDR3: TGCGCCAGCAGCCCCGACGGGGCCGGCTGGAATGAGCAGTTCTTC. It codes for CASSPDGAGWNEQFF.

This clonotype appeared a few times. This chain joins TRBV18 and TRBJ2-1; TRBD1 agrees at 7 bases. With the DNA end fitting TRBJ2-7 better, the J assignment may be wrong. The germline V gene has CDR1 KGHSH and CDR2 LQKENI. The CDR3 is 16 residues long. CDR3 in amino acids: CASSPPKQGNPYEQYF. CDR3 nucleotide sequence: TGTGCCAGCTCACCACCCAAACAGGGGAACCCCTACGAGCAGTACTTC.

The V gene is TRBV6-5, the J gene TRBJ1-3; D is ambiguous. Germline CDR1 reads MNHEY; CDR2 reads SVGAGI. V was clipped by 1 base and J by 0 bases, with 10 bases between them. The CDR3 is made up of 16 amino acids. The CDR3 here is CASSYLHTPSGNTIYF. CDR3 in DNA: TGTGCCAGCAGTTACTTACACACACCCTCTGGAAACACCATATATTTT.

A few counts support this clonotype. The rearrangement joins TRBV25-1 to TRBJ2-7; D might be TRBD1 (8 bases). CDR3 length: 13 amino acids. V gave up 6 bases and J gave up 4 bases, with 13 bases separating them. Per the germline V gene, CDR1 is MGHDK and CDR2 is SYGVNS. CDR3 sequence reads: CASRGQGGYEQYF. The CDR3 nucleotides read TGTGCCAGCAGAGGACAGGGAGGGTACGAGCAGTACTTC.

This clonotype was observed a few times. V gene TRBV28 combines with J gene TRBJ2-5; perhaps TRBD1 as D (6 bases). The J call may be in error: the DNA end matches TRBJ2-7 better. The CDR3 covers 14 residues. CDR1 is MDHEN and CDR2 is SYDVKM in the germline V gene. The CDR3 is CASSPGTYSYEQYF. The DNA of the CDR3 is TGTGCCAGCAGTCCCGGGACATACTCCTACGAGCAGTACTTC.

The chain recombines TRBV7-8 with TRBJ1-2, with a tentative D call TRBD1 (5 bases). Per germline, CDR1 SGHVS and CDR2 FQNEAQ. The V gene lost 1 base and the J gene lost 4 bases, with 13 bases spanning the gap. The CDR3 is 15 residues long. DNA of the CDR3: TGTGCCAGCAGCTTAGGGGGACCGGGAGCCTATGGCTACACCTTC. The encoded protein is CASSLGGPGAYGYTF.

The CDR3 loop reads CSARVWYGYTF. Here the CDR3 DNA reads TGCAGTGCTAGGGTTTGGTATGGCTACACCTTC. The genes are TRBV20-1 and TRBJ1-2, with D unclear. This CDR3 contains 11 residues. Germline CDR1 is DFQATT and CDR2 is SNEGSKA (reference sequence). The V end was cut by 3 bases, the J end by 5 bases, with 7 bases between.

The chain links TRBV7-9 to TRBJ2-7; 11 bases fit TRBD1. V gave up 5 bases and J gave up 3 bases; unmatched junction bases: 15. Germline V gene sequence: CDR1 SEHNR, CDR2 FQNEAQ (reference sequence). This CDR3 has 18 residues. The chain's CDR3 is CASSPPGQGDPSYYEQYF. The CDR3 DNA sequence: TGTGCCAGCAGCCCCCCGGGACAGGGGGATCCTTCCTACTACGAGCAGTACTTC.

The rearrangement links TRBV2 to TRBJ2-1; D assignment may be TRBD1 or TRBD2 (7 bases each). Germline-derived CDR1 and CDR2 are SNHLY and FYNNEI. The CDR3 is made up of 12 amino acids. This CDR3 is CLAGGAYNEQFF. CDR3 in DNA: TGTCTGGCAGGGGGGGCATACAATGAGCAGTTCTTC.

A few counts support this clonotype. The V and J genes are TRBV5-1 and TRBJ2-1; 8 nucleotides align to TRBD1. J gave up 0 bases and V 0 bases, and 14 bases lay outside the gene matches. In germline, CDR1 is SGHRS, CDR2 YFSETQ. This CDR3 has 20 amino acids. The CDR3: CASSLDPGQVARSSYNEQFF. The CDR3 coding sequence is TGCGCCAGCAGCTTGGACCCGGGACAGGTTGCGCGAAGCTCCTACAATGAGCAGTTCTTC. Looking up the rest from reference TRBV5-1 and TRBJ2-1 gives the full variable domain: KAGVTQTPRYLIKTRGQQVTLSCSPISGHRSVSWYQQTPGQGLQFLFEYFSETQRNKGNFPGRFSGRQFSNSRSEMNVSTLELGDSALYLCASSLDPGQVARSSYNEQFFGPGTRLTVL.

This chain uses TRBV7-2 with TRBJ2-6; the D is unclear. V gave up 4 bases and J gave up 6 bases, with 7 bases separating them. Per the germline V gene, CDR1 is SGHTA and CDR2 is FQGNSA. There are 13 residues in the CDR3. The CDR3 DNA reads TGTGCCAGCAGCTCCCCTAAGGCCAACGTCCTGACTTTC. Translating gives CASSSPKANVLTF.

The table lists this clonotype with a few counts. V usage is TRBV27 and J usage is TRBJ2-4; 11 bases map to TRBD1. V was clipped by 6 bases and J by 6 bases; unmatched bases: 4. The CDR3 extends over 14 amino acids. Germline CDR1 reads MNHEY; CDR2 reads SMNVEV (reference sequence). The CDR3 nucleotides are TGTGCCAGCAGGGACAGGGGGCAAACAAACATTCAGTACTTC. Translated: CASRDRGQTNIQYF.

This clonotype was recorded a few times. CDR3 amino acids: CASSPNQGAGANVLTF. The CDR3 DNA sequence: TGCGCCAGCAGCCCCAACCAGGGTGCTGGGGCCAACGTCCTGACTTTC. The chain has TRBV4-3 and TRBJ2-6; a possible D gene is TRBD1 (5 bases). Germline loops: CDR1 LGHNA, CDR2 YSLEER. The CDR3 totals 16 residues. The V and J ends lost 4 bases and 2 bases respectively, with 12 bases between them.

In its sample, this clonotype was seen a few times. The J gene is TRBJ2-3, the V gene TRBV6-2 or TRBV6-3; no clear D. V dropped 4 bases and J dropped 6 bases, with 11 bases sitting between them. The CDR3 has 13 residues. In germline, CDR1 is MNHEY, CDR2 SVGEGT. This chain's CDR3 is CASSSRMGDTQYF. Here the CDR3 DNA reads TGTGCCAGCAGTTCGCGGATGGGGGATACGCAGTATTTT.

This clonotype was counted many times. The V gene is TRBV4-3, the J gene TRBJ2-7, with D possibly being TRBD1 or TRBD2 (6 bases each). This CDR3 has 14 amino acids. V shed 4 bases and J shed 0 bases, with 10 bases lying between them. Germline CDR1 LGHNA, CDR2 YSLEER. The CDR3 DNA reads TGCGCCAGCAGCCCGGGGGCTAACTCCTACGAGCAGTACTTC. This sequence encodes CASSPGANSYEQYF.

CDR3: CASSRSQREFEQFF. The DNA for the CDR3 is TGTGCCAGCAGTCGTTCTCAGCGGGAGTTTGAGCAGTTCTTC. The rearrangement uses TRBV7-9 and TRBJ2-1; 8 bases are a match to TRBD2. The CDR3 extends over 14 amino acids. The V segment lost 6 bases and the J segment 9 bases; nucleotides outside the gene matches: 10. CDR1 SEHNR and CDR2 FQNEAQ come from the germline V gene (reference sequence).

About this clonotype: The conserved phenylalanine or tryptophan normally closing the CDR3 is absent here, so this likely arose from a read error. V and J are TRBV6-5 and TRBJ1-6, with a weak D call TRBD1 (6 bases). There are 17 residues in the CDR3. Trimming pared 2 bases from V and 7 bases from J, leaving 18 bases between. In germline, CDR1 is MNHEY, CDR2 SVGAGI. The CDR3 nucleotides are TGTGCCAGCAGTTACGTGGGGGGCACGTCCTGGAATTCACCCCTCCACCTT. It yields the protein CASSYVGGTSWNSPLHL.

The chain joins TRBV7-3 to TRBJ1-5; D ambiguous. Deletions cut 5 bases from V and 1 base from J, with 6 bases between. The CDR3 runs 13 residues. CDR1 and CDR2 (germline): SGHTA, FQGTGA. The CDR3 spells CASSPLSNQPQHF. CDR3 coding DNA: TGTGCCAGCAGCCCTCTGAGCAATCAGCCCCAGCATTTT.

The J gene is TRBJ2-5, the V gene TRBV7-9, with a tentative D call TRBD1 (6 bases). The DNA end favors TRBJ2-7, so the J call may be wrong. Germline CDR1 and CDR2: SEHNR and FQNEAQ (reference sequence). The CDR3 sequence is 13 residues long. CDR3 coding DNA: TGTGCCAGCAGCTCCAGGGGCCGGGTCGAGCAGTACTTC. It is translated as CASSSRGRVEQYF.

This clonotype was counted only a few times. This sequence joins TRBV28 and TRBJ2-6, with D hard to call. Deletions cut 3 bases from V and 1 base from J, with 13 bases between. Germline assignment: CDR1 MDHEN and CDR2 SYDVKM. The CDR3 covers 17 residues. The chain's CDR3 is CASSLAQPGSGANVLTF. DNA of the CDR3: TGTGCCAGCAGTTTGGCCCAGCCAGGATCTGGGGCCAACGTCCTGACTTTC.

The rearrangement joins TRBV20-1 to TRBJ2-5, with a possible D match to TRBD1 (6 bases). The germline V gene encodes CDR1 DFQATT and CDR2 SNEGSKA (reference sequence). Trimming stripped 1 base from V and 3 bases from J, with 12 bases between. The CDR3 has 14 residues. Here the CDR3 reads CSARGGQTKETQYF. DNA of the CDR3: TGCAGTGCTAGAGGGGGACAAACCAAAGAGACCCAGTACTTC.

The chain recombines TRBV14 with TRBJ1-4; 7 positions match TRBD1. The V gene end was trimmed by 1 base and the J gene end by 5 bases; junction bases not matched to a gene: 7. The CDR3 runs 16 residues. Germline V gives CDR1 SGHDN, CDR2 FVKESK. Written as DNA, the CDR3 is TGTGCCAGCAGCCAAGCGAGGGACAGACCCAATGAAAAACTGTTTTTT. Amino acids: CASSQARDRPNEKLFF.

V usage is TRBV5-1 and J usage is TRBJ1-1; a weak D match, TRBD1 (5 bases). Trimming left V 0 bases short and J 2 bases short, with 8 bases between. This CDR3 contains 14 residues. From germline, CDR1 is SGHRS and CDR2 YFSETQ. CDR3 sequence reads: CASSLVQDNTEAFF. The CDR3 DNA follows: TGCGCCAGCAGCTTGGTACAGGACAACACTGAAGCTTTCTTT.

CDR3 residues: CASSFLSGGSYEQYF. CDR3 in DNA: TGTGCCAGCAGTTTCTTAAGCGGGGGCTCCTACGAGCAGTACTTC. The chain links TRBV6-2 or TRBV6-3 to TRBJ2-5, with 8 bases identical to TRBD2. The J call may be mistaken, given a closer DNA end match to TRBJ2-7. The CDR3 sequence is 15 residues long. CDR1 is MNHEY and CDR2 is SVGEGT in the germline V gene.

The chain employs TRBV27 and TRBJ1-4, with a weak D call TRBD1 (5 bases). This CDR3 region has 11 residues. CDR1 is MNHEY and CDR2 is SMNVEV in the germline V gene (reference sequence). Trimming took 4 bases from V and 11 from J, leaving 8 bases between them. The CDR3 region has the DNA TGTGCCAGCAGTTGGGACGGGAAACTGTTTTTT. Encoded protein: CASSWDGKLFF.

In this sample, this clonotype turned up a few times. The V gene is TRBV10-3, the J gene TRBJ1-4; no reliable D call. The CDR3 spans 13 residues. From germline, CDR1 is ENHRY and CDR2 SYGVKD. V dropped 4 bases and J dropped 8 bases, with 11 bases sitting between them. CDR3 residues: CAISGSPREKLFF. In DNA, the CDR3 is TGTGCCATCAGTGGGTCCCCGAGGGAAAAACTGTTTTTT.

As concerns this clonotype: The final CDR3 position lacks the conserved phenylalanine or tryptophan, pointing to a likely read error. This chain joins TRBV12-3 or TRBV12-4 and TRBJ2-3; D possibly corresponds to TRBD1 (6 bases). The CDR3 is 14 residues long. V lost 4 bases to trimming and J lost 1 base, with 9 bases between them. The CDR3: CASSYREGTDTQYS. DNA for the CDR3: TGTGCCAGCAGTTACAGGGAAGGCACAGATACGCAGTATTCT.